Here is one T cell receptor (beta chain) with its context. Its antigen remains unidentified. Per-base quality was not reported, and no clone a single base away is much larger than it. The cohort consisted of more than 650 healthy bone marrow donors. Cohort members were all nominally healthy when sampled, although unrecorded immune exposures were likely present. The donor was CMV seronegative and belonged to the group of 320 or so seronegative cohort members. A peripheral blood sample was provided by each donor, and peripheral blood mononuclear cells were used for TCR beta sequencing. Genomic DNA extraction from the blood cell samples was performed with the Qiagen DNeasy Blood Extraction Kit. To prepare the library, the immunoSEQ multiplex PCR assay was applied. For the multiplex PCR, a mixture combining 60 forward primers for TCR Vbeta segments and 13 reverse primers for TCR Jbeta segments was used. The CDR3 region of rearranged TCR beta genes was amplified from genomic DNA with a multiplex PCR assay. On the Illumina HiSeq System, the amplified TCR beta libraries were sequenced as 87-base-pair reads. Per the source publication's procedure: Across the 670 or so repertoires, a later analysis counted around 80 million unique TCR beta chains, some 11 million of which were shared by at least two donors. To remove PCR and sequencing errors, raw reads were error-corrected and collapsed into unique sequences using a nearest-neighbor algorithm that merged closely related sequences. To assign V, D and J gene segments, CDR3 sequences were aligned to IMGT reference sequences. Each retained sequence needed at least a six-nucleotide match to both a V gene segment and a J gene segment. A rearrangement counted as productive if the CDR3 had no stop codons and remained in frame with V and J, and every other rearrangement counted as non-productive. Following IMGT convention, CDR3 was defined as the stretch from the second conserved V-encoded cysteine to the conserved J-encoded phenylalanine. The earlier analysis of some 580 of the donors excluded any sequence lacking an unambiguous match to a single V gene segment. In an earlier analysis of approximately 590 of the donors, V segments were called functional above 56.7% productive rearrangements and were called segregating when the between-donor standard deviation exceeded 5%. A statistical classification framework was built for diagnosing cytomegalovirus status from the catalog of TCR beta chain sequences. V and J gene assignment, in a later analysis, came from comparing TCR nucleotide sequences with IMGT/GENE-DB human TR gene sequences. Using the TCRdist pipeline, a later analysis assigned CDR3 sequences along with most-parsimonious VDJ recombination scenarios. In a later analysis, each TCR beta chain was defined by its CDR3 amino acid sequence together with its V-gene family, and reads lacking a unique V-gene family were excluded. In a later analysis, a few hundred highly shared, low-generation-probability nucleotide sequences were removed to address suspected cross-contamination and a sequencing artifact. A later analysis calculated a clonal expansion index for each public chain from normalized within-repertoire ranks of inferred template counts. A later analysis computed generation probabilities with a VDJ recombination model fitted to out-of-frame rearrangements, and checked the results against IGoR. In a later analysis, TCR-TCR, TCR-HLA and TCR-CMV co-occurrence was scored with hypergeometric tests, and a repertoire-size bias correction was applied to TCR pairs. A later analysis estimated false discovery rates by permuting HLA or CMV assignments 20 times. In a later analysis, co-occurring TCRs were grouped with DBSCAN, and TCRdist sequence similarity was added when clustering was performed within HLA-allele-positive subsets. Co-occurrence clustering excluded repertoires with fewer than 30,000 or more than 120,000 public chains, plus five with anomalous nucleotide sharing. TCRdb's version of the immuneACCESS table is confined to in-frame rearrangements and falls short of the full clone set. An unresolved V gene accounts for under half of the shortfall where checked; the remainder is of unknown origin. Clonal size and the V and J genes are those of that table, whereas D and trimming came from the DNA. The sample table contains 75,000 to 95,000 clones; only one count was recorded for roughly 69% of them. The top ten clonotypes cover under 3% of the sample.

This sample stems from a study of cytomegalovirus exposure and HLA in healthy donors (dated by TCRdb to 2016 to 2017). Context from the whole study: An earlier analysis of some 620 of the donors reported 250 to 350 Gb of sequence data and 90 million to 120 million unique TCR beta sequences obtained from 180 million or so T cells. Of the 398 genotyped donors, over 70% fell in the genetic ancestry cluster associated with self-reported Caucasian donors. Rather than drawing on any new phenotypic data, the later analysis identified candidate immune exposures from TCR beta sequences and the way those sequences occurred across donors. Four or five DR-DQ haplotypes were treated as single units for association and clustering because of strong linkage in the cohort. In an earlier analysis of 500 to 650 of the donors, high-throughput TCR beta sequencing was used to judge whether each TCR beta V gene segment behaved as functional or pseudogenic. An early release covering 550 to 700 HLA-typed donors comprised about 300 gigabases of sequencing data and approximately 85 million unique TCR sequences. Class I and class II HLA loci were covered by the typing at four-digit resolution. Typing coverage varied by locus: roughly 629-630 donors for A, B, C, DRB1 and DQB1; roughly 510 for DQA1; about 590 for DPA1; around 490 for DPB1. Across roughly 420 genotyped donors of the cohort, an average of approximately 200,000 unique TCR beta nucleotide sequences per donor were sequenced, and roughly 17% of those sequences were non-productive. Using immunosequencing, the study profiled T cell repertoires from 666 subjects and related those repertoires to cytomegalovirus serostatus. To predict cytomegalovirus infection status, the study combined high-throughput TCR immunosequencing, statistical association of individual TCRs with disease status, and machine learning. Genome-wide SNP genotypes for about 65% of the roughly 700 donors were used in a later genetic analysis, which treated that subset as a discovery cohort. Along with the approximately 650-subject first cohort, a separate validation cohort of 120 different subjects was used. Every discovery cohort repertoire had been produced on one sequencing platform. Donor age, sex, ethnicity and CMV serostatus were collected together with the repertoire data. The study aimed to test whether cataloging public T cell receptors could reveal signatures of past pathogen exposure. A later analysis re-examined previously published TCR beta repertoires from more than 650 donors and added high-resolution HLA genotyping to investigate patterns of TCR occurrence. Summary of the overall study and its limitations: A later analysis found that most CMV-associated TCR beta chains appeared HLA-restricted, with HLA associations seemingly driven largely by CMV exposure. Linkage disequilibrium might explain the correlated functional status among segregating V segments, but an unknown experimental factor could not be excluded. The classifier was reported to diagnose cytomegalovirus status with high specificity and sensitivity in both the original cohort and the validation cohort. CMV serostatus was the only immune exposure information available for the cohort. Because some donors lacked HLA typing at each locus, the association tests relied only on the typed subset. A later genetic analysis associated a missense DCLRE1C variant with V-gene and J-gene trimming of TCR beta chains, and an independent cohort replicated the association. Strong co-occurrence of HLA alleles, especially DR and DQ, made assigning TCR associations to individual alleles difficult. In vitro tests confirmed that three of the cytomegalovirus-associated TCR beta chains recognize cytomegalovirus antigens. In a later analysis, the rate of TCR association differed among HLA loci, with DRB1 alleles having the most associated TCRs and HLA-C alleles having the fewest. Only TCR beta chains were sequenced in this cohort, and the absence of alpha or paired-chain data limited detectable features. The authors suggested that the approach could potentially be generalized to other disease states and immunological phenotypes. A further reported finding was that TCR beta sequences accurately predicted the HLA-A and HLA-B alleles for most subjects in the first cohort. The earlier analysis of about 600 of the donors excluded some 15 rarely observed V segments, including chromosome 9 orphons, because counts were too low. A cluster of highly shared sequence variants was judged likely to represent a technical artifact of the sequencing pipeline. The study gave a list of under 200 TCR beta chains associated with cytomegalovirus. A later genetic analysis reported fewer N-insertions in productive TCRs among donors in an Asian-associated ancestry cluster than the roughly 690-donor mean. Across donors, most TCR sequences were observed very rarely, whereas some public TCRs were present in many individuals. Presence/absence analyses assumed roughly uniform sequencing depth across donors, an assumption that may not hold. Specific HLA alleles were associated with around 18,000 TCR beta sequences at a false discovery rate of 0.05 in a later analysis. A later analysis found that HLA-associated TCR beta chains were more clonally expanded and had lower generation probabilities than equally common non-associated chains. In a later analysis, several top co-occurrence clusters were reported to appear linked to parvovirus B19, influenza, CMV and Epstein-Barr virus. Broadly in line with IMGT annotations, most TCR beta V segments showed up in productive rearrangements about 87% or about 30% of the time in an earlier analysis of several hundred of the donors.

The clonotype was recovered from a man aged 50-60 years in good health and CMV-seronegative. Sequencing was carried out using PBMCs.

The CDR3 corresponds to CASSSPDRPTAEAFF. The nucleotide sequence reads as follows: TGCGCCAGCAGCTCTCCGGACAGGCCAACTGCTGAAGCTTTCTTT. This sequence uses TRBV5-1 and TRBJ1-1; 7 bases in the middle match TRBD1. The germline V gene specifies SGHRS as CDR1 and YFSETQ as CDR2. V ends up 3 bases short and J 6 bases short, with an unmatched junction base count of 11. The cysteine opens and the phenylalanine closes a CDR3 of 15 amino acids. The sequence is cut down to CDR3 DNA, 45 bases in frame from base 1.